This TCR beta chain comes out of a study of Ad26.COV2.S vaccination and SARS-CoV-2 variants. Study-level information: Participant was drawn from the COV1001 Ad26.COV2.S trial arm.

Notes on this clone: Its specificity is unknown.

Here immunoSEQ multiplex PCR was the method, and the copy in TCRdb shows in-frame clones only, minus some. The sample yields about 350,000 clones, approximately 85% seen once. Treatment defined: some 19 received Ad26.COV2.S at low or high dose, single or two shots; roughly five received placebo; per-sample allocation not given. Each sample was drawn 63 days after the first injection (of vaccine or placebo). A Boston donor was an adult aged 18-55 years. V lost 0 bases, J lost 3 bases, and 6 bases lay in between. The CDR3 totals 14 residues. Germline V lookup: CDR1 MNHEY, CDR2 SVGAGI. Broader study findings: Vaccinees displayed broader spike-specific TCR repertoires than placebo recipients.

The sequencing here drew on peripheral blood, taken in a trial of Ad26.COV2.S vaccine versus placebo. The chain has TRBV6-5 and TRBJ1-3; D is ambiguous. The clonotype was recovered from a person between 18 and 59 years old who received the Ad26.COV2.S COVID-19 vaccine or a placebo. CDR3 residues: CASSYSSFGNTIYF. The CDR3, as DNA: TGTGCCAGCAGTTACTCCTCCTTTGGAAACACCATATATTTT.